These T cell receptor beta chains were read from a single sample in a study of blood T cell repertoires in COVID-19. Data came from immunoSEQ multiplex PCR; TCRdb stores just in-frame clones and leaves some out. The data contain over 150,000 clones, around 84% of them singletons. Sequencing was done on a sample of peripheral blood. These receptors were collected from a woman aged 55 to 70 with COVID-19, enrolled during active disease. CDR3s include the opening cysteine and the closing phenylalanine or tryptophan. A D gene is named only where the DNA matches it firmly. Not all rows give a size; the values are once, few, many and, for expanded clones, a class.

TRBV11-1	TRBJ1-1	-	-	TGTGCCAGCAGCTCCAGGGGAGGGGGGACTGAAGCTTTCTTT	CASSSRGGGTEAFF
TRBV4-1	TRBJ2-7	TRBD1	-	TGCGCCAGCAGCCAACCGGGACAGACCTACGAGCAGTACTTC	CASSQPGQTYEQYF
TRBV7-9	TRBJ2-3	-	-	TGTGCCAGCAGCTCCGACAGCGCGTCTAGCACAGATACGCAGTATTTT	CASSSDSASSTDTQYF
TRBV18	TRBJ1-2	-	-	TGTGCCAGCTCACCCCTGGGTCAGGGGAGAAATGGCTACACCTTC	CASSPLGQGRNGYTF
TRBV28	TRBJ1-1	-	-	TGTGCCAGCAGTTGGGGGGACACTGAAGCTTTCTTT	CASSWGDTEAFF
TRBV6-2/TRBV6-3	TRBJ1-5	-	-	TGTGCCAGCAGTCTACCTTTCTGGCAGCCCCAGCATTTT	CASSLPFWQPQHF
TRBV9	TRBJ1-4	-	once	TGTGCCAGCAGCGTAGGTGGGGCTCCTAATGAAAAACTGTTTTTT	CASSVGGAPNEKLFF
TRBV7-9	TRBJ2-5	-	-	TGTGCCAGCAGCTTGGCTAGCGTTCGAGAGACCCAGTACTTC	CASSLASVRETQYF
TRBV15	TRBJ1-5	-	-	TGTGCCACCAGCAGAGCGGGGATAGAGCCCCAGCATTTT	CATSRAGIEPQHF
TRBV19	TRBJ2-5	-	-	TGTGCCAGTAGTATAACACGAGGCTCTCAAGAGACCCAGTACTTC	CASSITRGSQETQYF
TRBV6-5	TRBJ1-1	-	-	TGTGCCAGCAGGGCATCGAACACTGAAGCTTTCTTT	CASRASNTEAFF
TRBV5-6	TRBJ1-2	-	-	TGTGCCAGCAGCTTGGTTGGGCAGCTCTACACCTTC	CASSLVGQLYTF
TRBV7-2	TRBJ2-5	-	-	TGTGCCAGCACCCCCGGGAGCTCTGGGGAGACCCAGTACTTC	CASTPGSSGETQYF
TRBV7-9	TRBJ2-3	-	-	TGTGCCAGCAGCGCTTTGACAGTCCCTAGCACAGATACGCAGTATTTT	CASSALTVPSTDTQYF
TRBV19	TRBJ1-2	TRBD1	many	TGTGCCAGTAGCATCACCCCCGGGACAGGGAACTATGGCTACACCTTC	CASSITPGTGNYGYTF
TRBV5-1	TRBJ1-5	-	few	TGCGCCAGCAGCTTGGACAGCTCAGGGCCCCAGCATTTT	CASSLDSSGPQHF
TRBV9	TRBJ2-7	-	-	TGTGCCAGCAGCGTACGTACAGGAGCACCCTACGAGCAGTACTTC	CASSVRTGAPYEQYF
TRBV7-8	TRBJ1-4	-	-	TGTGCCAGCAGCTTAGCGTCAGTACGTGAAAAACTGTTTTTT	CASSLASVREKLFF
TRBV30	TRBJ1-1	-	-	TGTGCCTGGAGTCCGGACACGAACACTGAAGCTTTCTTT	CAWSPDTNTEAFF
TRBV5-1	TRBJ1-2	-	-	TGCGCCAGCAGCTTAGGCAGGGAAGGCTATGGCTACACCTTC	CASSLGREGYGYTF
TRBV5-1	TRBJ2-2	-	-	TGCGCCAGCAGCCTGACTAGGTCCCCGAACACCGGGGAGCTGTTTTTT	CASSLTRSPNTGELFF
TRBV7-9	TRBJ1-4	-	few	TGTGCCAACTCCCAGGGTGGTGAAAAACTGTTTTTT	CANSQGGEKLFF
TRBV19	TRBJ1-5	TRBD1	-	TGTGCCAGTAGTTCTACAGGGGGCCTGGGTGGGGCCCAGCATTTT	CASSSTGGLGGAQHF
TRBV6-5	TRBJ1-1	-	-	TGTGCCAGCAGTCCGACCGGGGCCAGGGGAGAAGCTTTCTTT	CASSPTGARGEAFF
TRBV6-5	TRBJ1-6	TRBD1	-	TGTGCCAGCAGCCACACTACAGGGGTCGATTCACCCCTCCACTTT	CASSHTTGVDSPLHF
TRBV19	TRBJ1-5	-	-	TGTGCCAGTAGTATAGCACAGAGCAATCAGCCCCAGCATTTT	CASSIAQSNQPQHF
TRBV15	TRBJ2-5	-	few	TGTGCCACCAGCAATACAGGGACCCAGTACTTC	CATSNTGTQYF
TRBV6-4	TRBJ2-1	TRBD2	-	TGTGCCAGCAGTCCCGCGCAGGGACTATTCTATGAGCAGTTCTTC	CASSPAQGLFYEQFF
TRBV7-3	TRBJ1-2	-	-	TGTGCCAGCAGCTTCCGGCAGGGAGGAACGGATGGCTACACCTTC	CASSFRQGGTDGYTF
TRBV2	TRBJ1-3	-	-	TGTGCCAGCAGTACGGGACAAAGGGGAAACACCATATATTTT	CASSTGQRGNTIYF
TRBV6-5	TRBJ1-2	TRBD1	-	TGTGCCAGCAGTTATGGGACAGGGAATGGCTATGGCTACACCTTC	CASSYGTGNGYGYTF
TRBV6-1	TRBJ1-1	-	-	TGTGCCAGCAGTGAACCCGGACACCCGGTGAACACTGAAGCTTTCTTT	CASSEPGHPVNTEAFF
TRBV5-6	TRBJ1-1	-	-	TGTGCCAGCAGCCCCTCGGGGGGGAGGAACACTGAAGCTTTCTTT	CASSPSGGRNTEAFF
TRBV9	TRBJ1-3	-	-	TGTGCCAGCAGCGTAGGCCTACCCTCTGGAAACACCATATATTTT	CASSVGLPSGNTIYF
TRBV7-3	TRBJ2-1	TRBD2	-	TGTGCCAGCAGCCTACCTCCAGCGGGACGATCCTACAATGAGCAGTTCTTC	CASSLPPAGRSYNEQFF
TRBV18	TRBJ1-3	-	-	TGTGCCAGCTCACGCGATCCTAGATTGGACACCATATATTTT	CASSRDPRLDTIYF
TRBV5-4	TRBJ1-2	TRBD1	-	TGTGCCAGCAGCCCTGGGGACAGGTATGGCTACACCTTC	CASSPGDRYGYTF
TRBV5-1	TRBJ1-2	TRBD1	once	TGCGCCAGCAGCTTGACACTCGCAGGGGGAAGTGGCTACACCTTC	CASSLTLAGGSGYTF
TRBV19	TRBJ1-3	TRBD1	-	TGTGCCAGTAGTTTCCGGGACAGGGGACCTGGAAACACCATATATTTT	CASSFRDRGPGNTIYF
TRBV3-1/TRBV3-2	TRBJ2-7	-	-	TGTGCCAGCAGCCAAGCTACAGGGACCTACGAGCAGTACTTC	CASSQATGTYEQYF